The 18 T cell receptor beta chains listed next were all sequenced from one sample in a study of blood T cell repertoires in COVID-19. Assay used: immunoSEQ multiplex PCR; TCRdb lists only in-frame clones, some missing. This sample carries 200,000 to 250,000 clones, approximately 90% of them seen once, and the ten largest clones take roughly a sixth. Sequencing was performed on peripheral blood. The origin of the receptors is a man aged 45-65 years with COVID-19, enrolled during active disease.

This clone showed up just once. V gene TRBV19 combines with J gene TRBJ2-6, with D possibly matching TRBD2 (6 bases). Trimming took 0 bases from V and 3 from J, leaving 9 bases between them. Germline V gene data show CDR1 as LNHDA and CDR2 as SQIVND (reference sequence). The CDR3 has 16 amino acids. CDR3 coding DNA: TGTGCCAGTAGTATAGATCAGGGAGGTGGGGCCAACGTCCTGACTTTC. Amino acid sequence: CASSIDQGGGANVLTF.

The sample holds one count of this clone. V usage is TRBV5-1 and J usage is TRBJ2-7; TRBD2 matches at 15 bases. The V segment lost 3 bases and the J segment 1 base; nucleotides outside the gene matches: 2. CDR3 length: 16 amino acids. Germline values: CDR1 SGHRS, CDR2 YFSETQ. The CDR3 DNA reads TGCGCCAGCAGCTGGACTAGCGGGGGGGATTCCTACGAGCAGTACTTC. Its translation: CASSWTSGGDSYEQYF. Drawing the rest from reference TRBV5-1 and TRBJ2-7, the complete variable domain is KAGVTQTPRYLIKTRGQQVTLSCSPISGHRSVSWYQQTPGQGLQFLFEYFSETQRNKGNFPGRFSGRQFSNSRSEMNVSTLELGDSALYLCASSWTSGGDSYEQYFGPGTRLTVT.

The chain couples TRBV18 to TRBJ2-7; 7 bases fit TRBD2. CDR1 and CDR2 from the germline V gene are KGHSH and LQKENI. V was clipped by 0 bases and J by 4 bases; unmatched bases: 6. This CDR3 has 15 amino acids. The CDR3 here is CASSPPVTSSYEQYF. The CDR3 region has the DNA TGTGCCAGCTCACCACCGGTGACTAGCAGTTACGAGCAGTACTTC.

The chain recombines TRBV4-3 with TRBJ2-7; a weak D match, TRBD1 (6 bases). Trimming took 3 bases from V and 6 from J, leaving 9 bases between them. Per germline, CDR1 LGHNA and CDR2 YSLEER. CDR3 length: 12 amino acids. The CDR3 here is CASSHLQGEQYF. In nucleotides, the CDR3 is TGCGCCAGCAGCCATCTACAGGGCGAGCAGTACTTC.

The rearrangement uses TRBV6-7 and TRBJ2-3; possibly TRBD2 for D (5 bases). TRBV6-7 qualifies as an ORF whose function is uncertain. V gave up 6 bases and J gave up 0 bases, with 16 bases separating them. The CDR3 is made up of 16 amino acids. This CDR3 is CASSRPLAPSTDTQYF. Here the CDR3 DNA reads TGTGCCAGCAGCCGGCCCCTAGCTCCTAGCACAGATACGCAGTATTTT.

DNA for the CDR3: TGTGCCAGCGGACTAGCGGGGGGGCTCTCCTACAATGAGCAGTTCTTC. Translating it yields CASGLAGGLSYNEQFF. This rearrangement joins TRBV7-6 to TRBJ2-1; 15 nucleotides match TRBD2. The J segment lost 0 bases and the V segment lost 8 bases, leaving 2 bases of the junction unmatched. CDR3 length: 16 amino acids. CDR1 SGHVS and CDR2 FNYEAQ come from the germline V gene.

The chain has TRBV10-2 and TRBJ2-1, with 9 bases that match TRBD2. Germline V gives CDR1 WSHSY, CDR2 SAAADI. This CDR3 has 13 amino acids. The ends lost 6 bases at V and 8 bases at J; junction bases unmatched: 5. CDR3 residues: CASRIAGVDEQFF. In nucleotides, the CDR3 is TGCGCCAGCAGAATAGCGGGAGTGGATGAGCAGTTCTTC.

The chain recombines TRBV5-1 with TRBJ2-5, with 9 bases identical to TRBD1. This CDR3 is 16 amino acids long. The germline CDR1 and CDR2 sequences are SGHRS and YFSETQ. Trimming cost V 1 base and J 2 bases; bases outside gene matches: 6. The CDR3 nucleotides are TGCGCCAGCAGCTTGATGACAGGGGGGAGGCAAGAGACCCAGTACTTC. Translating gives CASSLMTGGRQETQYF.

The CDR3 region has the DNA TGTGCCAGCAGTACTAGCGGGGGTGACACCGGGGAGCTGTTTTTT. Protein sequence: CASSTSGGDTGELFF. This chain joins TRBV6-6 and TRBJ2-2; 11 positions agree with TRBD2. The germline V gene encodes CDR1 MNHNY and CDR2 SVGAGI (reference sequence). V trimming: 5 bases; J trimming: 3 bases; junction bases outside the gene matches: 2. This CDR3 comprises 15 residues.

This sequence joins TRBV6-6 and TRBJ1-1; D unresolved. Trimming cost V 2 bases and J 3 bases, with 10 bases left between them. Germline-derived CDR1 and CDR2 are MNHNY and SVGAGI (reference sequence). This CDR3 has 14 amino acids. In nucleotides, the CDR3 is TGTGCCAGCAGTTACCAGACGGGTTACACTGAAGCTTTCTTT. Protein product: CASSYQTGYTEAFF.

V gene TRBV30 combines with J gene TRBJ1-4; no reliable D call. This CDR3 is built from 12 residues. With 0 bases removed from V and 8 bases from J, the gap between germline ends came to 7 bases. Germline loops: CDR1 GTSNPN, CDR2 SVGIG (reference sequence). This CDR3 is CAWSVLEEKLFF. Written as DNA, the CDR3 is TGTGCCTGGAGTGTATTGGAGGAAAAACTGTTTTTT.

The chain has TRBV7-2 and TRBJ2-3; a weak D match, TRBD1 (6 bases). There are 16 residues in the CDR3. Trimming stripped 5 bases from V and 0 bases from J, with 15 bases between. Germline V gene lookup returns CDR1 SGHTA and CDR2 FQGNSA. CDR3 nucleotides: TGTGCCAGCAGCCTACCCAGGGGTGGGAGCACAGATACGCAGTATTTT. Amino acids: CASSLPRGGSTDTQYF.

As regards this clone: This sample also contains other DNA sequences that code for the same CDR3. This chain joins TRBV18 and TRBJ2-1; tentative D call: TRBD1 (6 bases). Trimming removed 8 bases from V and 3 bases from J, with 14 bases in between. The CDR3 has 14 amino acids. Germline V gives CDR1 KGHSH, CDR2 LQKENI. The CDR3 here is CASTAGVVYNEQFF. The CDR3 DNA is TGTGCCAGCACGGCAGGGGTTGTCTACAATGAGCAGTTCTTC.

The rearrangement joins TRBV6-5 to TRBJ2-7; perhaps TRBD1 as D (6 bases). The V and J ends lost 0 bases and 8 bases respectively, with 14 bases between them. Germline V CDR1 and CDR2: MNHEY, SVGAGI. The CDR3 runs to 14 residues. The CDR3 DNA sequence: TGTGCCAGCAGTTACTCCCTAGGGGGAGCCCAGCAGTACTTC. Encoded protein: CASSYSLGGAQQYF.

This rearrangement joins TRBV2 to TRBJ1-1; 8 nucleotides match TRBD1. The CDR3 spans 17 residues. The germline CDR1 and CDR2 sequences are SNHLY and FYNNEI. V shed 10 bases, J shed 3 bases, and the junction held 19 bases outside the gene matches. CDR3 loop: CAIPPVEQGEMDTEAFF. The DNA of the CDR3 is TGTGCCATCCCCCCGGTGGAACAGGGGGAGATGGACACTGAAGCTTTCTTT.

This sequence joins TRBV27 and TRBJ2-3, with D possibly being TRBD1 (6 bases). Germline V gene lookup returns CDR1 MNHEY and CDR2 SMNVEV (reference sequence). The ends were cut back, 3 bases at V and 2 bases at J, with 9 bases in the middle. This CDR3 region has 14 residues. DNA of the CDR3: TGTGCCAGCAGTTTTAGGGACACCACAGATACGCAGTATTTT. Encoded protein: CASSFRDTTDTQYF.

A single count supports this clone. This sequence joins TRBV5-1 and TRBJ2-3; 7 nucleotides line up with TRBD1. The CDR3 extends over 17 amino acids. From germline, CDR1 is SGHRS and CDR2 YFSETQ. Trimming at V came to 1 base and at J to 2 bases, leaving 10 bases not matched to a gene. For the CDR3, the DNA is TGCGCCAGCAGCTTGACCATACAGGGGCCTCACACAGATACGCAGTATTTT. The encoded protein is CASSLTIQGPHTDTQYF.

The chain is built from TRBV5-1 and TRBJ2-2, with TRBD1 matching over 8 bases. Germline V gene data show CDR1 as SGHRS and CDR2 as YFSETQ. This CDR3 region has 15 residues. The V gene end was trimmed by 1 base and the J gene end by 6 bases; junction bases not matched to a gene: 5. CDR3 protein: CASSLLTGEAGELFF. The CDR3, as DNA: TGCGCCAGCAGCTTGTTGACAGGGGAGGCCGGGGAGCTGTTTTTT.